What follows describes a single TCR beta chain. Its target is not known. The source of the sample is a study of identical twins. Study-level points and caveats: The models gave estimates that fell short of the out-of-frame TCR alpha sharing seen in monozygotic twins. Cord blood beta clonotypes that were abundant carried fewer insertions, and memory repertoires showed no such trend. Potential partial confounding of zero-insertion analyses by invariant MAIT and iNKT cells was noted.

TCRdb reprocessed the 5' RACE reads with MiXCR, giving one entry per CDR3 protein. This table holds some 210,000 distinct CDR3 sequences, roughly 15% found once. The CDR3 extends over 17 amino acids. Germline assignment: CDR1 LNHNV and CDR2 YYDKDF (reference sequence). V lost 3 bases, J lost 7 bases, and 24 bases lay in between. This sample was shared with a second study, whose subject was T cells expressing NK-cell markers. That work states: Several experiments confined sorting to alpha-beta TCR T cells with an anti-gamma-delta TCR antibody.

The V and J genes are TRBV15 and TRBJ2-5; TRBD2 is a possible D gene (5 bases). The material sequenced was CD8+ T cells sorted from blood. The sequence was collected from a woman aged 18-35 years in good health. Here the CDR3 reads CATSSDTRAGPVVTQYF. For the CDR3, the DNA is TGTGCCACCAGCAGTGATACGCGGGCGGGTCCTGTAGTGACCCAGTACTTC.